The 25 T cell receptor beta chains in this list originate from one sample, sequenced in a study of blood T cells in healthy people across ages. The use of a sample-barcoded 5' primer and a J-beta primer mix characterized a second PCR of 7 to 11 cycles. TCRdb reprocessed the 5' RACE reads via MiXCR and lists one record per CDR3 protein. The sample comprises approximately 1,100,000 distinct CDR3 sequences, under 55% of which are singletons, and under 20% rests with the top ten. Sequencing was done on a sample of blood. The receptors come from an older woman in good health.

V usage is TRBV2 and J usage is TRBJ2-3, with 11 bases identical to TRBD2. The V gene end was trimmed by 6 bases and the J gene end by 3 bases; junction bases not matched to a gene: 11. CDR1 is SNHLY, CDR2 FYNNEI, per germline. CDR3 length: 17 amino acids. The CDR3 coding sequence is TGTGCCAGCAGCACCCCTCTAGCGGGAGGCCGTACAGATACGCAGTATTTT. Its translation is CASSTPLAGGRTDTQYF.

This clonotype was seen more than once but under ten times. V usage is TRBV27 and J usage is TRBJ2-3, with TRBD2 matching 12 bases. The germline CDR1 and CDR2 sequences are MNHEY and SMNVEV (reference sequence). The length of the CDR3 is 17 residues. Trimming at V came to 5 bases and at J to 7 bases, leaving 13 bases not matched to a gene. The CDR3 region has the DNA TGTGCCAGCAGTCCCCCCTTTGGACTAGCGGGAAGTTATACGCAGTATTTT. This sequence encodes CASSPPFGLAGSYTQYF.

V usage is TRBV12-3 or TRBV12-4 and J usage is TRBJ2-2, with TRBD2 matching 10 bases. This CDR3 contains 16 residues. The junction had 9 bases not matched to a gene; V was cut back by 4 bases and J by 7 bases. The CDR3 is CASSSTLAGGVGELFF. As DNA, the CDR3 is TGTGCCAGCAGTTCCACATTAGCGGGAGGAGTCGGGGAGCTGTTTTTT.

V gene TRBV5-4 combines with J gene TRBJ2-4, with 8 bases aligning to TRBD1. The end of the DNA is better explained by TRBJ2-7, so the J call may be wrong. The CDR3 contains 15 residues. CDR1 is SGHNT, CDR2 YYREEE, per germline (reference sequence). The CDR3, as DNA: TGTGCCAGCAGCGCGGACAGGGCTTCCTCCTACGAGCAGTACTTC. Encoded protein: CASSADRASSYEQYF.

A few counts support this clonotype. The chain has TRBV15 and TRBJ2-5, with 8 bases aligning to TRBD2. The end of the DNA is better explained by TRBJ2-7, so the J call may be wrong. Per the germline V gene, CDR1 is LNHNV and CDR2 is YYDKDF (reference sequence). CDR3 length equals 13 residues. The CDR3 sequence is CATSRRGDAEQYF. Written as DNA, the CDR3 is TGTGCCACCAGCAGGCGGGGGGACGCCGAGCAGTACTTC.

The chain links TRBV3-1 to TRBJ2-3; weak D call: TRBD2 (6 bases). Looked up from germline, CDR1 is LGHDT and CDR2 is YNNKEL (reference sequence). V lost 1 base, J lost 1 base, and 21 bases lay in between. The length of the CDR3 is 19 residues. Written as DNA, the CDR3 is TGTGCCAGCAGCCAAGCCGCTTTTGCCGGGAGCGGTGGCACAGATACGCAGTATTTT. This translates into CASSQAAFAGSGGTDTQYF.

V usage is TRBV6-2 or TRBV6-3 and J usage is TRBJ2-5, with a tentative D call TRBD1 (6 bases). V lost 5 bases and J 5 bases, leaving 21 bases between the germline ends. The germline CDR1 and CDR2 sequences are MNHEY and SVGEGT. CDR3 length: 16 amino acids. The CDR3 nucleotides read TGTGCCAGCAGTCAGGGACATCCCCCGAGTATGGAGACCCAGTACTTC. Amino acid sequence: CASSQGHPPSMETQYF.

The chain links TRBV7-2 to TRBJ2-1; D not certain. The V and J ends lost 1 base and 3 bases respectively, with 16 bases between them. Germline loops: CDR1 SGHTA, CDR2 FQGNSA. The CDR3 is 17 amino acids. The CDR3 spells CASSLVSRPSIYNEQFF. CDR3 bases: TGTGCCAGCAGCTTAGTTTCCCGGCCGAGTATCTACAATGAGCAGTTCTTC.

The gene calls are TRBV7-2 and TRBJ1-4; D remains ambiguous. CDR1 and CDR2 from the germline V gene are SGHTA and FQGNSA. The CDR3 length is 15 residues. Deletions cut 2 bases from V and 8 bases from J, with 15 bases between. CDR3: CASSLTSSSKEKLFF. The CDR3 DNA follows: TGTGCCAGCAGCTTAACGTCATCATCGAAGGAAAAACTGTTTTTT.

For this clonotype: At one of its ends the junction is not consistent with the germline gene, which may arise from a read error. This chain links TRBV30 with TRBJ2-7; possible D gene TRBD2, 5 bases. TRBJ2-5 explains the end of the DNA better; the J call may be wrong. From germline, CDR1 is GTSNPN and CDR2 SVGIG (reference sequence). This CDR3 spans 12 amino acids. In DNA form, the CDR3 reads TGTGCCCGGAGTAAACGGGGAGAGACCCAGTACTTC. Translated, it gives CARSKRGETQYF.

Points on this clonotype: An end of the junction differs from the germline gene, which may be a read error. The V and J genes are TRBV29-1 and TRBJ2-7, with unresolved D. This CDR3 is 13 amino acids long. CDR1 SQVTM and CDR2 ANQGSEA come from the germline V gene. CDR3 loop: CSVGRRNSYEQCF. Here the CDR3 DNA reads TGCAGCGTTGGTAGGAGAAACTCCTACGAGCAGTGCTTC.

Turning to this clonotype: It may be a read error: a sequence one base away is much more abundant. The CDR3 spells CSVEQGGNTEAFF. The CDR3 coding sequence is TGCAGCGTTGAACAAGGAGGGAACACTGAAGCTTTCTTT. V is TRBV29-1 and J is TRBJ1-1; D gene ambiguous. The CDR3 spans 13 residues. The germline V gene has CDR1 SQVTM and CDR2 ANQGSEA. V lost 2 bases and J lost 1, with 8 bases in between.

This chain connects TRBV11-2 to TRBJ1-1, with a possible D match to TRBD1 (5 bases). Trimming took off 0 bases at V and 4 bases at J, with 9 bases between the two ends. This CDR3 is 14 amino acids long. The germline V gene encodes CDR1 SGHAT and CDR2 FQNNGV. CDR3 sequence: CASSLERQSTEAFF. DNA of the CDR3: TGTGCCAGCAGCTTAGAACGACAGAGCACTGAAGCTTTCTTT.

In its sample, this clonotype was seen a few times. The CDR3 is CSAKADPGQAYF. The CDR3 nucleotides read TGCAGTGCTAAAGCTGATCCGGGACAGGCGTACTTC. This chain uses TRBV20-1 with TRBJ2-5; 8 bases match TRBD1. From germline, CDR1 is DFQATT and CDR2 SNEGSKA (reference sequence). V gave up 4 bases and J gave up 13 bases; unmatched junction bases: 11. This CDR3 comprises 12 residues.

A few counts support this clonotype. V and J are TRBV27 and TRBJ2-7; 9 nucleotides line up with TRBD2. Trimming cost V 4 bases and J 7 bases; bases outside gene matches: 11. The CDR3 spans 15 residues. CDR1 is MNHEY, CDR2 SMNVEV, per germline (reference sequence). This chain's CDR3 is CASSSLAGIYNEQYF. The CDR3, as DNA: TGTGCCAGCAGTTCCCTAGCGGGAATTTACAATGAGCAGTACTTC.

The CDR3 loop reads CASTRSRGGNQYF. CDR3 coding DNA: TGTGCCAGCACGAGAAGCCGGGGGGGAAACCAGTACTTC. The J gene is TRBJ2-5, the V gene TRBV14; 8 nucleotides align to TRBD2. This CDR3 is built from 13 residues. From germline, CDR1 is SGHDN and CDR2 FVKESK. The J segment lost 10 bases and the V segment lost 7 bases, leaving 11 bases of the junction unmatched. The full variable domain, rest sourced from reference TRBV14 and TRBJ2-5, is EAGVTQFPSHSVIEKGQTVTLRCDPISGHDNLYWYRRVMGKEIKFLLHFVKESKQDESGMPNNRFLAERTGGTYSTLKVQPAELEDSGVYFCASTRSRGGNQYFGPGTRLLVL.

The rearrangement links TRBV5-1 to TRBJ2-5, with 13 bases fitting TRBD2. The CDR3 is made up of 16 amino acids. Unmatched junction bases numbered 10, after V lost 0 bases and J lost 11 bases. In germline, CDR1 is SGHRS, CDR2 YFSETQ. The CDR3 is CASSLAGLAGVNEQYF. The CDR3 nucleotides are TGCGCCAGCAGCTTGGCCGGACTAGCGGGAGTCAATGAGCAGTACTTC.

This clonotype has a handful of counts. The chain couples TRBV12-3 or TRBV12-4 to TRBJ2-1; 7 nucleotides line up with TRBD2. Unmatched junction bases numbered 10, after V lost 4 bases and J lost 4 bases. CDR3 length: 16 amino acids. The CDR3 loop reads CASSSAPSGDYNEQFF. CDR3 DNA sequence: TGTGCCAGCAGTTCCGCTCCTAGCGGAGATTACAATGAGCAGTTCTTC.

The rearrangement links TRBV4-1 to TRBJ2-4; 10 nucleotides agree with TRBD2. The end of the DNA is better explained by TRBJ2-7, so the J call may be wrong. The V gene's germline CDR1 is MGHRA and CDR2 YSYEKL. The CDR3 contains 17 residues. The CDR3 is CASSPYSGTSDPYEQYF. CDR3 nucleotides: TGCGCCAGCAGCCCCTACTCCGGGACTAGCGACCCCTACGAGCAGTACTTC.

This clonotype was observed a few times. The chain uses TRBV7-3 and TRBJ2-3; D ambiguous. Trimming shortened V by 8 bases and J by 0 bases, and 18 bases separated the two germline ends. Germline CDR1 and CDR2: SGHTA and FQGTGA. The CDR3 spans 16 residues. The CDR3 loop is CASGPGFSPSTDTQYF. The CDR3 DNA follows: TGTGCCAGCGGGCCCGGGTTCTCCCCCAGCACAGATACGCAGTATTTT.

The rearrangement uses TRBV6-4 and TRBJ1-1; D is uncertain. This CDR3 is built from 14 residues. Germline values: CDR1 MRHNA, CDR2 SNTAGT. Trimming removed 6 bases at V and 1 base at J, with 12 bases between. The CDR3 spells CASSELPGNTEAFF. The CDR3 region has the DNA TGTGCCAGCAGCGAGTTGCCAGGGAACACTGAAGCTTTCTTT.

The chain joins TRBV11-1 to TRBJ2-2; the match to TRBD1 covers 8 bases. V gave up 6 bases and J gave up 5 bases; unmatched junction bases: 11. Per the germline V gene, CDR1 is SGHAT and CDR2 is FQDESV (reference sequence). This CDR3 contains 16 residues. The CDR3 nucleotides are TGTGCCAGCAGTCCCCTCGACAGGGGTCGGACCGGGGAGCTGTTTTTT. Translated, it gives CASSPLDRGRTGELFF.

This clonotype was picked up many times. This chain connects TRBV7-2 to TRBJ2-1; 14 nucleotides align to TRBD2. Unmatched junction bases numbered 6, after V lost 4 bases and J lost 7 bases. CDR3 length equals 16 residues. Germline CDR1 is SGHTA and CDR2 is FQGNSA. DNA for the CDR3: TGTGCCAGCAGCTCCCCCGGGACTAGCGGGAGAAATGAGCAGTTCTTC. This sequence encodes CASSSPGTSGRNEQFF.

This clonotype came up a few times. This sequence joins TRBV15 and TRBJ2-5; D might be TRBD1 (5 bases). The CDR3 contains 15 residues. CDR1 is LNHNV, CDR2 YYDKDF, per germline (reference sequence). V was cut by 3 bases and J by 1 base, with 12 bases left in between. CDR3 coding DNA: TGTGCCACCAGCAGGAAGGGCAGGGCCCAAGAGACCCAGTACTTC. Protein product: CATSRKGRAQETQYF. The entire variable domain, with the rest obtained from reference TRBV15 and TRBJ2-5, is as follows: DAMVIQNPRYQVTQFGKPVTLSCSQTLNHNVMYWYQQKSSQAPKLLFHYYDKDFNNEADTPDNFQSRRPNTSFCFLDIRSPGLGDTAMYLCATSRKGRAQETQYFGPGTRLLVL.

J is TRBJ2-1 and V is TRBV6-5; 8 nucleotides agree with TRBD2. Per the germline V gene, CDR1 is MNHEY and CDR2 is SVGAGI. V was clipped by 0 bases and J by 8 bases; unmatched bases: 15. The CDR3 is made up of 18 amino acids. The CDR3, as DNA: TGTGCCAGCAGTTACTCGGGCGCCTACGACGGGAGGGCCGATGAGCAGTTCTTC. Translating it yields CASSYSGAYDGRADEQFF.